Below, one TCR beta chain is given with its context. J was trimmed by 6 bases and V by 2 bases; bases with no gene match: 10. CDR1 SGDLS and CDR2 YYNGEE come from the germline V gene. This CDR3 comprises 16 residues. This sample stems from a study of blood T cell repertoires in COVID-19. Original handling: By means of reference gene primer amplification, nucleated cell counts were estimated. Clones were sequenced by immunoSEQ multiplex PCR, and TCRdb holds only the in-frame ones, with some missing. V and J calls and clone size are copied from that table; D and trimming were computed from the DNA. This sample carries 250,000 to 300,000 clones, 87% of them seen once, and the ten largest clones take 2.2%.

The chain joins TRBV9 to TRBJ2-2, with TRBD2 matching 7 bases. Sequenced: peripheral blood. This TCR derives from a woman aged 45 to 65 who had recovered from COVID-19. The chain's CDR3 is CASSVSGTKRAGELFF. CDR3 nucleotide sequence: TGTGCCAGCAGCGTCTCCGGGACTAAACGTGCCGGGGAGCTGTTTTTT.